This entry features one T cell receptor beta chain sequence. Its antigen is unknown. Individual cDNA molecules received unique molecular identifiers in the library. In the authors' workflow: Samples contained a median of about 96,000 TCRs, with a range of 23,224 to 690,600. TCRdb reprocessed the RACE reads with MiXCR, giving one entry per CDR3 protein. TCRdb's processing, not the authors', yielded these V and J calls. The sample lists about 130,000 distinct CDR3 sequences, approximately 9% occurring once. These data are taken from a study of human T cells and chemical hapten exposure. Study-wide background: Small discrepancies in pooled library volume mainly accounted for the varying TCR yields per sample. General study findings and limits: There was no change with DPC sensitization in TCRs above 1 in 1000 frequency.

Specified time point: healthy volunteer bleed at 2 weeks. Unfractionated whole blood yielded the extracted total RNA. The CDR3 runs to 14 residues. Per germline, CDR1 LNHNV and CDR2 YYDKDF (reference sequence). The V end lost 0 bases, the J end lost 3 bases, and 6 bases lay between the germline ends. The sequenced sample consisted of whole blood. The genes are TRBV15 and TRBJ1-5; D is unresolved. The TCR sequence derives from a male donor in good health. Some clones in this sample may be carry-over from other donors' samples. CDR3 coding DNA: TGTGCCACCAGCAGAGATCGTAACAATCAGCCCCAGCATTTT. Amino acid sequence: CATSRDRNNQPQHF.